This TCR beta chain comes out of a study of cytomegalovirus exposure and HLA in healthy donors. Study findings and constraints: The availability of immune exposure information extended only to CMV serostatus.

V shed 6 bases, J shed 4 bases, and the junction held 10 bases outside the gene matches. The CDR3 length is 15 residues. Germline V CDR1 and CDR2: SQVTM, ANQGSEA. Note on this clone: What it binds is unknown.

The PCR had 60 Vbeta and 13 Jbeta primers. Sequencing used immunoSEQ multiplex PCR; TCRdb keeps in-frame clones, though not all of them. Among over 65,000 clones listed, around 80% were seen once. Sequencing was performed on PBMCs. The chain links TRBV29-1 to TRBJ2-3; 10 bases fit TRBD1. This receptor was taken from a man aged 35-49 years in good health and CMV-seronegative. The CDR3 is CSVPNWDRGADTQYF. DNA of the CDR3: TGCAGCGTCCCAAATTGGGACAGGGGAGCAGATACGCAGTATTTT.